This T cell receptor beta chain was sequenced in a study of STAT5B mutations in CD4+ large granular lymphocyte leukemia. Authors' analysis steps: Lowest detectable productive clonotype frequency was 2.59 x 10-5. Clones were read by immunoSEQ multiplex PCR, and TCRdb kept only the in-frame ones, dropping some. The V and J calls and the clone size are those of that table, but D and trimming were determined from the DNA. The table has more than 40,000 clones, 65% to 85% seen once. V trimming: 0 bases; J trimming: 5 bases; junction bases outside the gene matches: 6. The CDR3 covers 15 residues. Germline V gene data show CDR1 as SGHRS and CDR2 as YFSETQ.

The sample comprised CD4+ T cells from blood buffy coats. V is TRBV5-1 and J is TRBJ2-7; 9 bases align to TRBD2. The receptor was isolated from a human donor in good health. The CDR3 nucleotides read TGCGCCAGCAGCTTGGGTCTAGCGGGACTGAACGAGCAGTACTTC. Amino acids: CASSLGLAGLNEQYF.